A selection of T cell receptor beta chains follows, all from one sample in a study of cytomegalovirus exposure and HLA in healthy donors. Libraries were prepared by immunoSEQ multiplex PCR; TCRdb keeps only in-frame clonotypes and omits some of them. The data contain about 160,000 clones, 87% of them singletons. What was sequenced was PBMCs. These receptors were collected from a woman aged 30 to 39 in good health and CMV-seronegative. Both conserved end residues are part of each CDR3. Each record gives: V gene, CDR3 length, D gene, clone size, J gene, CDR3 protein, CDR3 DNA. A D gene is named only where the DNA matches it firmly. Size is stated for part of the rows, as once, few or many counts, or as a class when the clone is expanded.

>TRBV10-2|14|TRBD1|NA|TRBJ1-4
CASSDRGRGEKLFF
TGCGCCAGCAGTGATAGGGGGCGGGGTGAAAAACTGTTTTTT
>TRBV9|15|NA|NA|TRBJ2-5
CASSENGRWGETQYF
TGTGCCAGCTCAGAAAACGGGCGCTGGGGCGAGACCCAGTACTTC
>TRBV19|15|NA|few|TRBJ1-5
CASAGRRNPNQPQHF
TGTGCCAGTGCGGGACGCCGAAATCCCAATCAGCCCCAGCATTTT
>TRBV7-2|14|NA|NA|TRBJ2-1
CASSLVEAHGEQFF
TGTGCCAGCAGCTTAGTGGAGGCGCACGGTGAGCAGTTCTTC
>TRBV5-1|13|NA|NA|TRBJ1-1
CASSLAVQGEAFF
TGCGCCAGCAGCTTGGCGGTACAGGGCGAAGCTTTCTTT
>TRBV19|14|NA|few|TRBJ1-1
CASSILGQNTEAFF
TGTGCCAGTAGTATCCTCGGACAGAACACTGAAGCTTTCTTT
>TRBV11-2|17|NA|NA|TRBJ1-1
CASTTRTGALVNTEAFF
TGTGCCAGCACCACCCGGACTGGTGCCTTGGTAAACACTGAAGCTTTCTTT
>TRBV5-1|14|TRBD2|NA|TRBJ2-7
CASGLKSGRIEQYF
TGCGCCAGCGGCCTTAAAAGCGGGAGAATTGAGCAGTACTTC
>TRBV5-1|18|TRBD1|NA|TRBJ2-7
CASSSISGTVESSYEQYF
TGCGCCAGCAGCTCCATTTCAGGGACAGTCGAAAGCTCCTACGAGCAGTACTTC
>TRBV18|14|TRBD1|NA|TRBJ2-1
CASSPGQGFNEQFF
TGTGCCAGCTCACCGGGACAGGGTTTCAATGAGCAGTTCTTC